This record covers a single T cell receptor beta chain. The antigen remains unidentified. Patients had received no treatment of any kind before thyroid surgery. TCRdb re-called the PCR reads through MiXCR. The sample includes 3,500 to 5,000 clones, 30% of them seen just once. From germline, CDR1 is SNHLY and CDR2 FYNNEI. The CDR3 is made up of 13 amino acids. V lost 4 bases, J lost 9 bases, and 13 bases lay in between. These data belong to a study of metastatic and nonmetastatic thyroid tumors. Broader study findings: In blood and tumor, TCR beta diversity was reportedly significantly higher in malignant thyroid tumors than in benign nodules.

This sequence was found in a male donor with papillary thyroid cancer or a benign thyroid nodule (not recorded which). Some clones in this sample may be carry-over from other donors' samples. This rearrangement joins TRBV2 to TRBJ2-1, with no clear D. Material: adjacent normal tissue. The CDR3 is CASSADFSSEQFF. The DNA of the CDR3 is TGTGCCAGCAGTGCAGACTTTTCGAGTGAGCAGTTCTTC.